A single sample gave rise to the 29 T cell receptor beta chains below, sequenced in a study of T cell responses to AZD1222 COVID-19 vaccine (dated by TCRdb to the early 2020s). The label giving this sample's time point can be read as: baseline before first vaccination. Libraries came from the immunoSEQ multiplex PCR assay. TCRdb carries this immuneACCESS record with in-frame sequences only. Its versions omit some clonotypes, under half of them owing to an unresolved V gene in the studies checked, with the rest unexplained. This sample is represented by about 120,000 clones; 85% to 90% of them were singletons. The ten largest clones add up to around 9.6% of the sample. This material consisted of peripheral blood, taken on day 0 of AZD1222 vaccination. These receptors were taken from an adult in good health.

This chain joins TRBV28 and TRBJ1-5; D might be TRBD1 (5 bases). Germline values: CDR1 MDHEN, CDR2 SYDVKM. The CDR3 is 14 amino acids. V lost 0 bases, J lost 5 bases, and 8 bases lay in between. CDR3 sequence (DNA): TGTGCCAGCAGTTTATGGGCAGGGTATCAGCCCCAGCATTTT. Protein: CASSLWAGYQPQHF.

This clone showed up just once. The CDR3 protein is CASSYFGTVNEKLFF. CDR3 coding DNA: TGTGCCAGCAGTTACTTCGGGACAGTAAATGAAAAACTGTTTTTT. The V and J genes are TRBV6-5 and TRBJ1-4, with 7 bases identical to TRBD1. Germline assignment: CDR1 MNHEY and CDR2 SVGAGI. The CDR3 covers 15 residues. Germline trimming cut 1 base from V and 5 bases from J; bases unmatched to any gene: 4.

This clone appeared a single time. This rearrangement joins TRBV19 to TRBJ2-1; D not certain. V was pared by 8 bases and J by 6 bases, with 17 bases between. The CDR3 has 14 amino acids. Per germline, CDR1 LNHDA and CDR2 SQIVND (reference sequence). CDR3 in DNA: TGTGCCAGTCAAGTGACATTAAAAACCAATGAGCAGTTCTTC. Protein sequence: CASQVTLKTNEQFF.

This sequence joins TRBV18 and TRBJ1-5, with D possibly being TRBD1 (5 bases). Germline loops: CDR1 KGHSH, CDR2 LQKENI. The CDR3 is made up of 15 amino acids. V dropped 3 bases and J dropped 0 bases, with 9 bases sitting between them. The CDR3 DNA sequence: TGTGCCAGCTCACCGCTACAGGATAGCAATCAGCCCCAGCATTTT. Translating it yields CASSPLQDSNQPQHF.

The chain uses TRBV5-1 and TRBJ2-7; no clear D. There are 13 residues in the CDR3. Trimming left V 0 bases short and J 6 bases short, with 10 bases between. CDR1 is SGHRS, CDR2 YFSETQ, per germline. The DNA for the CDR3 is TGCGCCAGCAGCTTGGCGCCCAGGAGCGAGCAGTACTTC. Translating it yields CASSLAPRSEQYF.

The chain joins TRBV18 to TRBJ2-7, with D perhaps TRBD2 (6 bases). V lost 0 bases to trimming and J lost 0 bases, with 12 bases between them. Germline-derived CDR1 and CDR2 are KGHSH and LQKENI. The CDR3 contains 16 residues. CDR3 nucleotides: TGTGCCAGCTCACCACCGGGACTTCATAGCTCCTACGAGCAGTACTTC. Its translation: CASSPPGLHSSYEQYF.

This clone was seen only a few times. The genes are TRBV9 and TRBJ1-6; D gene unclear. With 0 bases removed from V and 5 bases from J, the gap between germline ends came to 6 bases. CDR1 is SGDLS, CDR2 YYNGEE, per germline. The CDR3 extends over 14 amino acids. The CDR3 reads CASSVAWDNSPLHF. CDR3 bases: TGTGCCAGCAGCGTAGCCTGGGATAATTCACCCCTCCACTTT.

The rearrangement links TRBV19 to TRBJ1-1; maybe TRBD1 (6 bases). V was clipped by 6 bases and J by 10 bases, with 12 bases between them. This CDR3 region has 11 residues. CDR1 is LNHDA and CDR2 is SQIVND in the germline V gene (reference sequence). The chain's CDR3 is CASRQGYVAFF. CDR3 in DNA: TGTGCCAGTAGGCAGGGGTATGTAGCTTTCTTT.

CDR3 DNA sequence: TGTGCCAGCAGCTTAATGGCGGAAAGCTCCTACGAGCAGTACTTC. Translating gives CASSLMAESSYEQYF. This rearrangement joins TRBV7-3 to TRBJ2-7; no definite D call. This CDR3 contains 15 residues. Trimming stripped 1 base from V and 0 bases from J, with 10 bases between. The germline V gene has CDR1 SGHTA and CDR2 FQGTGA.

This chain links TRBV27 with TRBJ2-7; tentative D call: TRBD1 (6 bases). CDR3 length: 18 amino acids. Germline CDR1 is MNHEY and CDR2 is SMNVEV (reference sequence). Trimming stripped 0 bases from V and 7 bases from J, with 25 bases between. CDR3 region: CASSLSPYPGRGEGEQYF. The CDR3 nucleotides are TGTGCCAGCAGTTTATCCCCGTATCCCGGCAGGGGAGAAGGAGAGCAGTACTTC.

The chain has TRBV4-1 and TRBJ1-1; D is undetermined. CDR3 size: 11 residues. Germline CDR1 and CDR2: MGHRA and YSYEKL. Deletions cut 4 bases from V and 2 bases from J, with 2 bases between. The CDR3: CASSRNTEAFF. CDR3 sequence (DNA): TGCGCCAGCAGCCGAAACACTGAAGCTTTCTTT.

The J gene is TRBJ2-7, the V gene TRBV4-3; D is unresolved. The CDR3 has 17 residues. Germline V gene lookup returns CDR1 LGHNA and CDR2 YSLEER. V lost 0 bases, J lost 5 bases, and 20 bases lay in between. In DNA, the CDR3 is TGCGCCAGCAGCCAAGATCGTAGGACCGAGATCTTCCACGAGCAGTACTTC. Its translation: CASSQDRRTEIFHEQYF.

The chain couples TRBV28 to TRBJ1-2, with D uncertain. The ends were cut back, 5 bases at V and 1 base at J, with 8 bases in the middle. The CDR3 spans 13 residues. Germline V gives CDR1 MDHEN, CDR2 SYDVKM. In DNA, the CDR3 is TGTGCCAGCAGTCCGGACCTTAACTATGGCTACACCTTC. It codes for CASSPDLNYGYTF.

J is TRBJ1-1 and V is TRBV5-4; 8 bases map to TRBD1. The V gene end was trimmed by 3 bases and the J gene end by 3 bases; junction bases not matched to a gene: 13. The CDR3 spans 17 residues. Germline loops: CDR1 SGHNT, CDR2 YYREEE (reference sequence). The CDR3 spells CASSSGQGSVSYTEAFF. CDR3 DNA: TGTGCCAGCAGCTCTGGACAGGGAAGCGTTAGCTACACTGAAGCTTTCTTT.

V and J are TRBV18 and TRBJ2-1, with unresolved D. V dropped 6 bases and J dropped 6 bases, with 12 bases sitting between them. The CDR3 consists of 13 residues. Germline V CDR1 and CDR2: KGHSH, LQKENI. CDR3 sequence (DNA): TGTGCCAGCTCCAAGGGCCCCATCAATGAGCAGTTCTTC. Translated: CASSKGPINEQFF.

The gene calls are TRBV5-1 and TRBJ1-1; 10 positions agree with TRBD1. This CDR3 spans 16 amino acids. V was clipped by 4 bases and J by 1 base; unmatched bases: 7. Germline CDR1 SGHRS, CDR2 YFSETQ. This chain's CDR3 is CASSPGQGVRNTEAFF. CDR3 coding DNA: TGCGCCAGCAGCCCAGGACAGGGGGTACGGAACACTGAAGCTTTCTTT.

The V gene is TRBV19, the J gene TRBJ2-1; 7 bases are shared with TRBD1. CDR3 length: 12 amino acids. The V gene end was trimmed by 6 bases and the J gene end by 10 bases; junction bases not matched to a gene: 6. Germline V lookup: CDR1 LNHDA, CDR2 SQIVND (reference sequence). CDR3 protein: CASRLGGEEQFF. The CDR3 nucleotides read TGTGCCAGTAGGTTAGGGGGCGAAGAGCAGTTCTTC.

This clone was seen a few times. This CDR3 is CASSIDRAQSPLHF. The CDR3 region has the DNA TGTGCCAGTAGTATCGACAGGGCCCAATCACCCCTCCACTTT. The gene calls are TRBV19 and TRBJ1-6, with 7 bases matching TRBD1. The CDR3 consists of 14 residues. The germline gives CDR1 LNHDA, CDR2 SQIVND (reference sequence). V was clipped by 3 bases and J by 10 bases; unmatched bases: 6.

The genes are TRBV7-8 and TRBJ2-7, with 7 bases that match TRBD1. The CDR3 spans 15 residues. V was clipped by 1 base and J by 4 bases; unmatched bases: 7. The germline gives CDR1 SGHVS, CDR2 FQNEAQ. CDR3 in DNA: TGTGCCAGCAGCTTAGGCGGTACGGGACAGTACGAGCAGTACTTC. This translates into CASSLGGTGQYEQYF.

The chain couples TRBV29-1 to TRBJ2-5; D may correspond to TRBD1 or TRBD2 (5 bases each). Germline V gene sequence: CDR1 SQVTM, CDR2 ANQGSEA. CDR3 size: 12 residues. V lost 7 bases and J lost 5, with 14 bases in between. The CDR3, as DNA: TGCAGCGCCGATTGGGGCGGGGAGACCCAGTACTTC. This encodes CSADWGGETQYF.

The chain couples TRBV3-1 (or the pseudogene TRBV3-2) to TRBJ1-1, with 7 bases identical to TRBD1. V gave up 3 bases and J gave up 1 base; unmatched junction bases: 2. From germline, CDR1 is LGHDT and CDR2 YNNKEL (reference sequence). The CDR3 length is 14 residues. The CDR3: CASSHRDRNTEAFF. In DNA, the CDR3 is TGTGCCAGCAGCCACCGGGACAGGAACACTGAAGCTTTCTTT.

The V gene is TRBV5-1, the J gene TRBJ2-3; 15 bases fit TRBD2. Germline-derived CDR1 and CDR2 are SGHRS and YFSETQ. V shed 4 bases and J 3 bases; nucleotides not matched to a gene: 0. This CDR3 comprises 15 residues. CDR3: CASSGTSGRTDTQYF. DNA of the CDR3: TGCGCCAGCAGCGGGACTAGCGGGAGGACAGATACGCAGTATTTT.

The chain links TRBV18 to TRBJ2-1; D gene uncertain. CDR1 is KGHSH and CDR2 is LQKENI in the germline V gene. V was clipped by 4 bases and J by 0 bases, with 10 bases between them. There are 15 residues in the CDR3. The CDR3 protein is CASSRISSSYNEQFF. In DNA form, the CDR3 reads TGTGCCAGCTCACGTATCAGTAGCTCCTACAATGAGCAGTTCTTC.

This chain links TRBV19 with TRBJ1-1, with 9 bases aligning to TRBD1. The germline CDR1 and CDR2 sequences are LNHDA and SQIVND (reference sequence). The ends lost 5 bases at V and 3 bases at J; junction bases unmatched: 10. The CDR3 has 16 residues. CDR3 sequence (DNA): TGTGCCAGTAGTGTTCCCGGGACAGGGTTCGACACTGAAGCTTTCTTT. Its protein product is CASSVPGTGFDTEAFF. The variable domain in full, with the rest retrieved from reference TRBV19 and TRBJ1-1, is DGGITQSPKYLFRKEGQNVTLSCEQNLNHDAMYWYRQDPGQGLRLIYYSQIVNDFQKGDIAEGYSVSREKKESFPLTVTSAQKNPTAFYLCASSVPGTGFDTEAFFGQGTRLTVV.

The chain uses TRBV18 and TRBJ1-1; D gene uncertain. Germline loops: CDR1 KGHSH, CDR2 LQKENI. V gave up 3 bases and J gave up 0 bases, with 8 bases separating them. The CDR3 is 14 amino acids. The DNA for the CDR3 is TGTGCCAGCTCACCCGGCGGGTTGAACACTGAAGCTTTCTTT. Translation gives CASSPGGLNTEAFF.

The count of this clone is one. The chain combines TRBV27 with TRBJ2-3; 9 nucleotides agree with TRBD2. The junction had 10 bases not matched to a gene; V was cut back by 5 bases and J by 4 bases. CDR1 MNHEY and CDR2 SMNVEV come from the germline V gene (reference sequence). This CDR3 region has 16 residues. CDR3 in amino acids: CASSRPGGRAPDTQYF. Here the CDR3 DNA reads TGTGCCAGCAGTCGGCCTGGCGGGAGGGCCCCAGATACGCAGTATTTT.

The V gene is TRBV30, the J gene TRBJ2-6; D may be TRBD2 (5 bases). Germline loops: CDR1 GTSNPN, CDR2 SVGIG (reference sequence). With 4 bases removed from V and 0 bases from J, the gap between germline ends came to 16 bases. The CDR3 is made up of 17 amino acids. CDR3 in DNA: TGTGCCTGGAATGGGCGGGTCTCCTTCTCTGGGGCCAACGTCCTGACTTTC. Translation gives CAWNGRVSFSGANVLTF.

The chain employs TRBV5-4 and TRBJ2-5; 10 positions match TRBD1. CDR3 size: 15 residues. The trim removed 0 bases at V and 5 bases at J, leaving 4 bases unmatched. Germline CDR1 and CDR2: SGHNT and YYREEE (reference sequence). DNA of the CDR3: TGTGCCAGCAGCTTGGCCGGACAGGGGGTGGAGACCCAGTACTTC. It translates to CASSLAGQGVETQYF.

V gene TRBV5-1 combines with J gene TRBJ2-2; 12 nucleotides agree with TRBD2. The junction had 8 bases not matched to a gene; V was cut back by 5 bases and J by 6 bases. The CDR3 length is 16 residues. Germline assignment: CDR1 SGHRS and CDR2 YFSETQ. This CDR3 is CASSFLAGGVPGELFF. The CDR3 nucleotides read TGCGCCAGCAGTTTTCTAGCGGGAGGGGTTCCCGGGGAGCTGTTTTTT.